The next 17 T cell receptor beta chains were all read from a single sample in a study of identical twins (TCRdb year 2016). The receptor library was made with 5' RACE. Sequencing was performed on an Illumina HiSeq 2000. TCRdb redid the processing of the public reads, applying fastp at Q25 and MiXCR, and retained in-frame beta chains. Every distinct CDR3 protein forms one entry, paired with its most common genes and DNA. In this sample the table shows 400,000 to 550,000 distinct CDR3 sequences, 13% to 15% of which occur a single time. More than 0.8% of the sample is held by the ten biggest clonotypes. The sample was also linked to a second study, of yellow fever vaccine responses in identical twins.

The sequenced sample consisted of CD4+ T cells sorted from blood. All receptors derive from a woman younger than 30 in good health.

This clonotype was seen ten or more times. The rearrangement links TRBV18 to TRBJ2-7; TRBD1 might be the D (6 bases). Trimming removed 8 bases from V and 1 base from J, with 12 bases in between. CDR1 and CDR2 (germline): KGHSH, LQKENI. This CDR3 spans 13 amino acids. This chain's CDR3 is CASSPDSSYEQYF. The CDR3 coding sequence is TGTGCCAGCAGCCCGGACAGTTCCTACGAGCAGTACTTC.

This clonotype was observed a few times. J is TRBJ2-1 and V is TRBV10-3; unclear D gene. V dropped 3 bases and J dropped 4 bases, with 13 bases sitting between them. CDR3 length: 15 residues. Germline lookup yields CDR1 ENHRY and CDR2 SYGVKD. In DNA form, the CDR3 reads TGTGCCATCAGTGACAACCAAATAGGGTACAATGAGCAGTTCTTC. Its translation is CAISDNQIGYNEQFF.

Only a few counts were recorded for this clonotype. The V gene is TRBV28, the J gene TRBJ2-5; 8 nucleotides line up with TRBD1. The CDR3 has 15 residues. Germline CDR1 MDHEN, CDR2 SYDVKM. V lost 2 bases and J lost 5; bases outside the gene matches: 7. The CDR3 here is CASSLSRGRGETQYF. The DNA for the CDR3 is TGTGCCAGCAGTTTAAGCAGGGGGCGAGGGGAGACCCAGTACTTC.

This clonotype was seen only a few times. The chain recombines TRBV28 with TRBJ2-7; D unresolved. CDR3 length: 11 residues. Germline V gives CDR1 MDHEN, CDR2 SYDVKM. V lost 3 bases to trimming and J lost 5 bases, with 5 bases between them. The CDR3 spells CASSFVHEQYF. DNA for the CDR3: TGTGCCAGCAGTTTCGTCCACGAGCAGTACTTC.

The genes are TRBV18 and TRBJ2-1; 7 positions match TRBD1. The CDR3 totals 16 residues. After removal of 5 bases from V and 3 bases from J, the junction contained 10 bases not matched to a gene. Germline CDR1 and CDR2: KGHSH and LQKENI. The CDR3 region is CASSVTGLSVYNEQFF. The CDR3 DNA sequence: TGTGCCAGCTCAGTGACAGGGCTCAGTGTCTACAATGAGCAGTTCTTC.

This clonotype was seen at least ten times. The rearrangement links TRBV7-6 to TRBJ2-3, with 13 bases fitting TRBD2. CDR3 size: 17 residues. The germline gives CDR1 SGHVS, CDR2 FNYEAQ. J lost 0 bases, V lost 5 bases, and 5 bases had no gene match. The CDR3 loop is CASSLGLAGTSTDTQYF. In DNA, the CDR3 is TGTGCCAGCAGCCTGGGACTAGCGGGGACTAGCACAGATACGCAGTATTTT.

This clonotype was detected a few times. The V and J genes are TRBV28 and TRBJ2-7, with 8 bases matching TRBD2. Germline V gene sequence: CDR1 MDHEN, CDR2 SYDVKM. Losses at the gene ends were 4 bases for V and 6 bases for J; bases not matched to a gene: 11. The CDR3 spans 15 residues. CDR3 in amino acids: CASSSPQSGRSEQYF. DNA for the CDR3: TGTGCCAGCAGTTCCCCACAGAGCGGGAGAAGCGAGCAGTACTTC.

This clonotype has ten or more counts. This chain uses TRBV28 with TRBJ2-4; D is unclear. The V gene's germline CDR1 is MDHEN and CDR2 SYDVKM. V lost 1 base and J lost 1, with 11 bases in between. This CDR3 has 16 residues. CDR3 in DNA: TGTGCCAGCAGTTTATTTTCGAGTGGGGCCAAAAACATTCAGTACTTC. This sequence encodes CASSLFSSGAKNIQYF.

V is TRBV7-2 and J is TRBJ2-1; 8 bases agree with TRBD2. The CDR3 consists of 13 residues. Germline lookup yields CDR1 SGHTA and CDR2 FQGNSA. After removal of 3 bases from V and 6 bases from J, the junction contained 1 base not matched to a gene. CDR3 bases: TGTGCCAGCAGCTTCGGACTAGCCAATGAGCAGTTCTTC. Translated, it gives CASSFGLANEQFF.

This clonotype came up a few times. The chain uses TRBV6-5 and TRBJ2-3; 10 bases agree with TRBD2. Unmatched junction bases numbered 4, after V lost 1 base and J lost 3 bases. Germline lookup yields CDR1 MNHEY and CDR2 SVGAGI. CDR3 size: 16 residues. The CDR3 sequence is CASSYFPAGGTDTQYF. The CDR3 DNA reads as TGTGCCAGCAGTTACTTCCCAGCGGGGGGGACAGATACGCAGTATTTT.

V is TRBV29-1 and J is TRBJ2-5; D is unclear. The germline gives CDR1 SQVTM, CDR2 ANQGSEA. The CDR3 has 10 residues. Trimming left V 7 bases short and J 5 bases short, with 8 bases between. The CDR3 sequence is CSARIETQYF. The CDR3 DNA sequence: TGCAGCGCACGTATCGAGACCCAGTACTTC.

The sample holds many counts of this clonotype. This rearrangement joins TRBV5-5 to TRBJ2-1, with D perhaps matching TRBD2 (5 bases). V shed 6 bases and J shed 3 bases, with 16 bases lying between them. CDR1 and CDR2 from the germline V gene are SGHKS and YYEKEE (reference sequence). CDR3 length: 15 amino acids. CDR3 in amino acids: CASIPSGSNYNEQFF. The DNA of the CDR3 is TGTGCCAGCATACCCAGCGGCAGCAACTACAATGAGCAGTTCTTC.

This clonotype appeared many times. The V call is TRBV5-6, the J call TRBJ2-1; D is ambiguous. This CDR3 spans 11 amino acids. CDR1 SGHDT and CDR2 YYEEEE come from the germline V gene. The germline V and J ends were trimmed by 2 bases and 9 bases, with 6 bases remaining between them. The CDR3 loop is CASSFGFEQFF. In DNA form, the CDR3 reads TGTGCCAGCAGCTTCGGATTTGAGCAGTTCTTC.

This clonotype was observed a few times. The chain employs TRBV11-2 and TRBJ2-2; a possible D gene is TRBD1 (5 bases). The CDR3 runs 16 residues. Germline assignment: CDR1 SGHAT and CDR2 FQNNGV. V dropped 6 bases and J dropped 3 bases, with 17 bases sitting between them. This chain's CDR3 is CASRRPWQGDTGELFF. In nucleotides, the CDR3 is TGTGCCAGCAGACGACCCTGGCAGGGTGACACCGGGGAGCTGTTTTTT.

In this sample, this clonotype turned up many times. The J gene is TRBJ1-4, the V gene TRBV12-3 or TRBV12-4, with no clear D. The V and J ends lost 1 base and 7 bases respectively, with 1 base between them. This CDR3 spans 11 amino acids. This CDR3 is CASSLGEKLFF. CDR3 nucleotides: TGTGCCAGCAGTTTAGGTGAAAAACTGTTTTTT.

This clonotype was seen more than once but under ten times. The chain combines TRBV29-1 with TRBJ1-1; D is undetermined. CDR3 length equals 14 residues. Germline V gene sequence: CDR1 SQVTM, CDR2 ANQGSEA. Trimming removed 5 bases from V and 7 bases from J, with 20 bases in between. The CDR3 nucleotides read TGCAGCGTTACCCTCAGGCCATCGGCGGGTGAAGCTTTCTTT. Translating gives CSVTLRPSAGEAFF. The full variable domain, completed using reference TRBV29-1 and TRBJ1-1, is SAVISQKPSRDICQRGTSLTIQCQVDSQVTMMFWYRQQPGQSLTLIATANQGSEATYESGFVIDKFPISRPNLTFSTLTVSNMSPEDSSIYLCSVTLRPSAGEAFFGQGTRLTVV.

A few counts support this clonotype. CDR3 region: CASSPQGRWTDTQYF. As DNA, the CDR3 is TGTGCCAGCAGCCCCCAAGGCAGGTGGACAGATACGCAGTATTTT. The chain has TRBV3-1 and TRBJ2-3; D is undetermined. Germline CDR1 LGHDT, CDR2 YNNKEL (reference sequence). CDR3 length: 15 amino acids. Trimming left V 4 bases short and J 3 bases short, with 14 bases between.